The 8 T cell receptor beta chains listed next were all sequenced from one sample in a study of T-cell reconstitution after alpha-beta-depleted transplantation in children. Unique molecular identifiers were incorporated during preparation of the TCRbeta library. One entry per CDR3 protein results from TCRdb running MiXCR on the PCR reads. Found here are around 600,000 distinct CDR3 sequences, around 17% of them singletons; the top ten hold about 1.1%. Specimen: PBMCs from the stem cell graft donor, collected from the stem cell graft. These receptors all come from a human donor who donated a stem cell graft to a child with acute myeloid leukemia.

The J gene is TRBJ2-5, the V gene TRBV10-2, with TRBD2 matching over 11 bases. The ends lost 6 bases at V and 1 base at J; junction bases unmatched: 4. Germline CDR1 WSHSY, CDR2 SAAADI. The CDR3 has 15 residues. CDR3 DNA: TGCGCCAGCAGGGGGCTAGCGGGGGGCCAAGAGACCCAGTACTTC. Residues: CASRGLAGGQETQYF.

The gene calls are TRBV4-1 and TRBJ1-1; TRBD1 might be the D (6 bases). The germline V gene has CDR1 MGHRA and CDR2 YSYEKL. CDR3 size: 17 residues. V lost 3 bases and J 0 bases, leaving 17 bases between the germline ends. CDR3 region: CASSHNRARDMNTEAFF. The CDR3 DNA follows: TGCGCCAGCAGCCACAACCGAGCCCGGGACATGAACACTGAAGCTTTCTTT.

V gene TRBV7-2 combines with J gene TRBJ2-3; the D is unclear. Trimming shortened V by 5 bases and J by 3 bases, and 15 bases separated the two germline ends. There are 15 residues in the CDR3. CDR1 is SGHTA and CDR2 is FQGNSA in the germline V gene. The CDR3 is CASSARADLTDTQYF. The CDR3 DNA follows: TGTGCCAGCAGCGCCCGGGCCGACCTTACAGATACGCAGTATTTT.

This clonotype showed up just a few times. The gene calls are TRBV5-6 and TRBJ2-7, with D uncertain. CDR3 length equals 13 residues. Trimming pared 3 bases from V and 1 base from J, leaving 8 bases between. Germline lookup yields CDR1 SGHDT and CDR2 YYEEEE. The CDR3 nucleotides read TGTGCCAGCAGCTGGTCCCGGTCCTACGAGCAGTACTTC. It encodes CASSWSRSYEQYF.

The rearrangement joins TRBV6-7 to TRBJ1-5; 7 positions agree with TRBD1. TRBV6-7 is identified as an open reading frame with a role that is uncertain. The CDR3 is 17 residues long. The ends lost 5 bases at V and 0 bases at J; junction bases unmatched: 10. CDR3 nucleotides: TGTGCCAGCAGTCCTCGGACAGGTCCTTATAGCAATCAGCCCCAGCATTTT. Encoded protein: CASSPRTGPYSNQPQHF.

The chain uses TRBV5-1 and TRBJ1-4; no firm D call. The CDR3 loop spans 17 amino acids. V lost 0 bases and J lost 0, with 12 bases in between. Germline assignment: CDR1 SGHRS and CDR2 YFSETQ. The CDR3, as DNA: TGCGCCAGCAGCTTGGCCCAAGGACGAGCAACTAATGAAAAACTGTTTTTT. Translated, it gives CASSLAQGRATNEKLFF.

This clonotype was seen more than once but under ten times. This chain connects TRBV13 to TRBJ2-6; D may be TRBD2 (6 bases). Germline loops: CDR1 PRHDT, CDR2 FYEKMQ (reference sequence). Trimming pared 8 bases from V and 4 bases from J, leaving 9 bases between. This CDR3 is built from 13 residues. The CDR3, as DNA: TGTGCCAGCCCGGGGGTCGGGGCCAACGTCCTGACTTTC. It yields the protein CASPGVGANVLTF.

This clonotype was seen at least ten times. V is TRBV5-4 and J is TRBJ2-6; weak D call: TRBD2 (5 bases). The CDR3 sequence is 16 residues long. Germline lookup yields CDR1 SGHNT and CDR2 YYREEE (reference sequence). The V and J ends lost 5 bases and 0 bases respectively, with 12 bases between them. CDR3: CASSLGGSSGANVLTF. The CDR3 bases are TGTGCCAGCAGTCTTGGTGGGAGCTCTGGGGCCAACGTCCTGACTTTC. Full variable domain (rest looked up from reference TRBV5-4 and TRBJ2-6): ETGVTQSPTHLIKTRGQQVTLRCSSQSGHNTVSWYQQALGQGPQFIFQYYREEENGRGNFPPRFSGLQFPNYSSELNVNALELDDSALYLCASSLGGSSGANVLTFGAGSRLTVL.